Following are 5 T cell receptor beta chains from one sample sequenced in a study of cytomegalovirus exposure and HLA in healthy donors. It was with 60 Vbeta and 13 Jbeta primers that the PCR ran. The repertoire was sequenced with immunoSEQ multiplex PCR; TCRdb's copy has only in-frame clones and lacks some. The data contain around 180,000 clones, roughly 83% of them seen just once; the ten biggest clones take up approximately 0.26%. The sequencing sample was made of PBMCs. All receptors come from a boy younger than 18 in good health and CMV-seronegative.

The chain employs TRBV6-6 and TRBJ2-7, with 9 bases matching TRBD2. The ends lost 2 bases at V and 6 bases at J; junction bases unmatched: 8. The germline CDR1 and CDR2 sequences are MNHNY and SVGAGI (reference sequence). The CDR3 runs to 15 residues. CDR3 sequence (DNA): TGTGCCAGCAGTTACATAGCGGGGGCCCAGGGCGAGCAGTACTTC. It is translated as CASSYIAGAQGEQYF.

This rearrangement joins TRBV4-3 to TRBJ1-1; TRBD1 might be the D (5 bases). The length of the CDR3 is 14 residues. Germline values: CDR1 LGHNA, CDR2 YSLEER. The V end was cut by 0 bases, the J end by 5 bases, with 10 bases between. In nucleotides, the CDR3 is TGCGCCAGCAGCCAAGACAGGGCGCGGACTGAAGCTTTCTTT. Encoded protein: CASSQDRARTEAFF.

V gene TRBV27 combines with J gene TRBJ1-1, with D tentatively TRBD1 (5 bases). V lost 1 base and J 11 bases, leaving 17 bases between the germline ends. This CDR3 contains 14 residues. Looked up from germline, CDR1 is MNHEY and CDR2 is SMNVEV (reference sequence). The CDR3 spells CASSLLGREDEAFF. In nucleotides, the CDR3 is TGTGCCAGCAGTTTATTGGGCAGGGAGGATGAGGCTTTCTTT.

This chain connects TRBV15 to TRBJ1-2; the D gene is possibly TRBD1 (6 bases). CDR3 length equals 13 residues. Trimming cost V 4 bases and J 2 bases, with 8 bases left between them. Per germline, CDR1 LNHNV and CDR2 YYDKDF (reference sequence). The CDR3 DNA sequence: TGTGCCACCAGCACGGGGACAAACTATGGCTACACCTTC. Amino acids: CATSTGTNYGYTF.

The CDR3 DNA is TGTGCCAGCAGCTCCTATACCCGGACACAGGTCGGCTCCACAGATACGCAGTATTTT. It yields the protein CASSSYTRTQVGSTDTQYF. J is TRBJ2-3 and V is TRBV7-9, with D possibly being TRBD1 (5 bases). Germline V gene sequence: CDR1 SEHNR, CDR2 FQNEAQ (reference sequence). There are 19 residues in the CDR3. The V end was cut by 4 bases, the J end by 2 bases, with 25 bases between. Supplemented by reference TRBV7-9 and TRBJ2-3, the full variable domain reads DTGVSQNPRHKITKRGQNVTFRCDPISEHNRLYWYRQTLGQGPEFLTYFQNEAQLEKSRLLSDRFSAERPKGSFSTLEIQRTEQGDSAMYLCASSSYTRTQVGSTDTQYFGPGTRLTVL.